These 3 T cell receptor beta chains came from one sample sequenced in a study of molecular identifiers for immune sequencing clone quantification. TCRdb re-derived calls from the PCR reads in MiXCR, one entry per CDR3 protein. The sample has around 40,000 distinct CDR3 sequences, under 20% seen once. The sample taken for sequencing was naive CD8+ T cells from blood, with Jurkat cell RNA spiked in. Regarding subset: FACS-sorted CD8+CD4-CCR7+CD45RA+ naive T cells. These receptors all stem from a human donor in good health. Some libraries in this study had Jurkat cell RNA spiked in.

This clonotype was counted a few times. Written as DNA, the CDR3 is TGCGCCAGCAGCCAAGAAGAGGAAACCTTGGCCGGGGAGCTGTTTTTT. Translated, it gives CASSQEEETLAGELFF. The V gene is TRBV4-3, the J gene TRBJ2-2; D gene uncertain. Germline CDR1 and CDR2: LGHNA and YSLEER. V was shortened by 0 bases and J by 6 bases, with 14 bases between the two germline ends. The CDR3 has 16 amino acids.

This clonotype was seen a handful of times. V gene TRBV7-9 combines with J gene TRBJ2-7, with a possible D match to TRBD2 (6 bases). Germline V gene data show CDR1 as SEHNR and CDR2 as FQNEAQ (reference sequence). CDR3 length: 16 residues. The germline V and J ends were trimmed by 4 bases and 6 bases, with 22 bases remaining between them. The CDR3 DNA sequence: TGTGCCAGCAGCTACCGGCCCGGGGGAGAGTCTGTCGAGCAGTACTTC. Encoded protein: CASSYRPGGESVEQYF.

This clonotype has a count of ten or more. This sequence joins TRBV11-2 and TRBJ2-1; no reliable D call. Deletions cut 5 bases from V and 3 bases from J, with 8 bases between. Germline V gene sequence: CDR1 SGHAT, CDR2 FQNNGV. This CDR3 region has 13 residues. CDR3 region: CASSKTNYNEQFF. As DNA, the CDR3 is TGTGCCAGCAGCAAGACGAACTACAATGAGCAGTTCTTC.